This TCR beta chain was retrieved from a study of T-cell reconstitution after alpha-beta-depleted transplantation in children. This clonotype was detected only a few times. Its antigen is undetermined. Study-level findings and limits: One year post-transplant, T-cell counts and diversity were largely derived from T cells produced anew. High day-60 TCRbeta diversity in some patients came from surviving recipient T cells and thymic progenitors. It was reported that alpha-beta T cells came from several hundred expanded graft clones (about two months after transplant).

Researchers prepared the TCRbeta library using unique molecular identifiers, the study reports. One entry per CDR3 protein results from TCRdb running MiXCR on the PCR reads. Here the sample spans 130,000 to 150,000 distinct CDR3 sequences, around 8.5% being singletons. Sequences were derived from PBMCs, mostly from graft donor cells, sampled 180 days after TCRalphabeta/CD19-depleted stem cell transplant. The sequence derives from a female patient aged 2-9 years who had a stem cell transplant for congenital amegakaryocytic thrombocytopenia, so the T cells may come from the graft donor.

The CDR3 bases are TGTGCCAGCAGCCGGCAGGGGGTATTCTATGGCTACACCTTC. Protein sequence: CASSRQGVFYGYTF. The chain has TRBV6-5 and TRBJ1-2; 7 nucleotides match TRBD1. The CDR3 runs 14 residues. V was clipped by 6 bases and J by 4 bases; unmatched bases: 8. CDR1 is MNHEY and CDR2 is SVGAGI in the germline V gene.